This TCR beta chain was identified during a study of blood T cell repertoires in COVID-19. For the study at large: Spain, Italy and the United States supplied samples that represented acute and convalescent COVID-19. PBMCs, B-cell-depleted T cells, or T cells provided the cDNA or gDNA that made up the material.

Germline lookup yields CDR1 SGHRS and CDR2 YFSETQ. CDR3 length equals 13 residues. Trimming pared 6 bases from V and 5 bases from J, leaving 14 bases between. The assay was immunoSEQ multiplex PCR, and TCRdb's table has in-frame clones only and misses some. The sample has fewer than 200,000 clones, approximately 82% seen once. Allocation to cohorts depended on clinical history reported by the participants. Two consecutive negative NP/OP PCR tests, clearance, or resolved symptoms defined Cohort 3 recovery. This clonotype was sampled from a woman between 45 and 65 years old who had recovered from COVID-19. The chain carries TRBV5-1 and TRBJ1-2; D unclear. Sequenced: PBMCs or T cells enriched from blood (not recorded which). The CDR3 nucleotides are TGCGCCAGCACCCTTGATACGGGATATGGCTACACCTTC. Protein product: CASTLDTGYGYTF.